Below, one T cell receptor beta chain is given with its context. As yet, its antigen is unknown. This entry comes from a study of graft-versus-host responses after intestinal transplantation. The overall study: Multivisceral, liver-intestinal, or isolated intestinal transplants were received by the recipients. The recipients all started with anti-thymocyte globulin induction and then took tacrolimus and steroids for 3 to 4 years.

Generated by immunoSEQ multiplex PCR, the TCRdb table keeps only in-frame clones and is missing some. Of about 31,000 clones in the sample, around 85% were seen once. The CDR3 runs 10 residues. V gave up 7 bases and J gave up 5 bases, with 8 bases separating them. Germline CDR1 is SQVTM and CDR2 is ANQGSEA. Notes on the study in general: Researchers found GvH clones in recipient marrow, and some showed up first in ileum or blood.

The sequence was collected from a human donor who received an intestinal transplant. The specimen comprised unstimulated CD8+ T cells sorted from spleen or lymph node cells, sampled before intestinal transplant. The chain employs TRBV29-1 and TRBJ1-1; no firm D call. The CDR3: CSGRTTEAFF. DNA of the CDR3: TGCAGCGGTAGAACGACTGAAGCTTTCTTT. Supplemented by reference TRBV29-1 and TRBJ1-1, the full variable domain reads SAVISQKPSRDICQRGTSLTIQCQVDSQVTMMFWYRQQPGQSLTLIATANQGSEATYESGFVIDKFPISRPNLTFSTLTVSNMSPEDSSIYLCSGRTTEAFFGQGTRLTVV.